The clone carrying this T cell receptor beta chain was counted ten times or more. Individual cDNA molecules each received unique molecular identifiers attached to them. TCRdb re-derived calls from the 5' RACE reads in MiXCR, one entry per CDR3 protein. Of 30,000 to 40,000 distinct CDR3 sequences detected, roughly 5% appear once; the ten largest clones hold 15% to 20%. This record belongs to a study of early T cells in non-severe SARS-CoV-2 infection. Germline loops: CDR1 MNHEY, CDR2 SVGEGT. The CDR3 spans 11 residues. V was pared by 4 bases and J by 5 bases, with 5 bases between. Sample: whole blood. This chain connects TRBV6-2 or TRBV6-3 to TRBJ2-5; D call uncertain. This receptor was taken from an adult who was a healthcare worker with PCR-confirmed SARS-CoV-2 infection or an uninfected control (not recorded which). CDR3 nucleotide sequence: TGTGCCAGCAGTTCTGTCGAGACCCAGTACTTC. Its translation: CASSSVETQYF.